Reported below is one T cell receptor beta chain. Its antigen is currently unknown. TCRdb keeps only in-frame clones here, not all; method: immunoSEQ multiplex PCR. Here the sample spans 2 million to 2.5 million clones, approximately 95% being singletons. This record belongs to a study of shared clonotypes between healthy human individuals. Overall study findings and caveats: Relative to clonotypes present in all four donors, those not shared had lower generation probabilities. Memory subsets generally showed smaller estimated richness than naive subsets did.

Every donor, a Caucasian adult, lived in Nashville, Tennessee. V gave up 2 bases and J gave up 2 bases, with 9 bases separating them. CDR1 is MNHNS, CDR2 SASEGT, per germline. The CDR3 contains 14 residues. This TCR was recovered from a young man in good health. Some clones in this sample may be carry-over from other donors' samples. This chain connects TRBV6-1 to TRBJ1-2, with unresolved D. Sequences were obtained from naive CD4+ T cells from PBMCs. Subset: CD45RA+ positively selected. The CDR3 coding sequence is TGTGCCAGCAGTGAACCCACAGCAAACTATGGCTACACCTTC. This sequence encodes CASSEPTANYGYTF.